This T cell receptor (beta chain) was recorded in a study of blood T cells in healthy people across ages. About the study: Template switching recovered approximately one barcoded beta molecule for every two T cells. Study conclusions and caveats: Age brought a roughly linear fall in TCR beta diversity measured per million T cells.

As for this clonotype: What it binds is unknown.

The CDR3 length is 15 residues. V lost 6 bases to trimming and J lost 1 base, with 13 bases between them. It was with a sample-barcoded 5' primer and a J-beta primer mix that a second PCR of about 6 to 12 cycles was run. TCRdb passed the 5' RACE reads through MiXCR, listing each CDR3 protein once. Among over 1,500,000 distinct CDR3 sequences listed, roughly 49% were seen once. This receptor was taken from a woman aged 40 to 49 in good health. The chain recombines TRBV12-3 or TRBV12-4 with TRBJ2-1, with TRBD2 as a possible D gene (5 bases). Sequencing was done on a sample of blood. CDR3 sequence reads: CASSALLGSYNEQFF. CDR3 in DNA: TGTGCCAGCAGCGCCCTACTAGGATCCTACAATGAGCAGTTCTTC.